This T cell receptor beta chain was sequenced during a study of shared clonotypes between healthy human individuals. Across the whole study: The cohort comprised a couple of women and a few men. Their ages spanned 18 to 49 years. A donor's plate count was three for CD4 naive and three for CD4 memory; CD8 naive had two and CD8 memory one.

Comments on this clone: No antigen is known for it.

The study separated CD4+ cells into CD45RA+ naive and CD45RA-negative memory subsets. Clones were sequenced by immunoSEQ multiplex PCR, and TCRdb holds only the in-frame ones, with some missing. The sample lists 500,000 to 550,000 clones, 90% to 97% occurring once. Regarding the study as a whole: Generation probabilities of non-shared clonotypes were lower (relative to those shared by all four donors).

This CDR3 contains 16 residues. The J segment lost 6 bases and the V segment lost 1 base, leaving 5 bases of the junction unmatched. Germline assignment: CDR1 MNHNS and CDR2 SASEGT. The chain carries TRBV6-1 and TRBJ1-5, with 11 bases aligning to TRBD1. Sequencing input: naive CD4+ T cells sorted from blood. Subset denoted: CD45RA+ positively selected. This TCR came from a woman in her 30s in good health. CDR3: CASSEVGTGGGQPQHF. The CDR3 bases are TGTGCCAGCAGTGAAGTAGGGACAGGGGGGGGTCAGCCCCAGCATTTT.